The present T cell receptor beta chain was sequenced within a study of ipilimumab plus nivolumab after autologous stem cell transplantation. Study background: Myeloma patients were high-risk transplant-naive or relapsed within 3 years of first autologous transplant.

Sequencing used immunoSEQ multiplex PCR; TCRdb keeps in-frame clones, though not all of them. The sample has about 40,000 clones; 80% to 95% are singletons. The starting material was PBMCs, obtained in a trial of ipilimumab plus nivolumab as post-transplant consolidation. This TCR was sampled from a male donor with multiple myeloma.

The CDR3 reads CASSPGQRSGTQYF. Here the CDR3 DNA reads TGTGCCAGCAGCCCGGGACAGCGATCGGGTACGCAGTATTTT. This chain connects TRBV7-2 to TRBJ2-3; 7 positions match TRBD1. The V segment lost 5 bases and the J segment 8 bases; nucleotides outside the gene matches: 10. Germline V gene data show CDR1 as SGHTA and CDR2 as FQGNSA. The CDR3 is made up of 14 amino acids.